The T cell receptor beta chain described here comes from a study of control samples from healthy donors and cancer patients. This CDR3 spans 16 amino acids. This table comes from immunoSEQ multiplex PCR, and its TCRdb copy is limited to in-frame clones, with some not included. The data hold more than 65,000 clones, with roughly 90% observed a single time. V is TRBV21-1 and J is TRBJ2-7. TRBV21-1 corresponds to a pseudogene. Sequenced input: PBMCs. This TCR derives from a woman aged 60-70 years with head and neck cancer. CDR3 bases: TGTGCCAGCAGCAAAGGTCCAGAAATGGATTCCTACGAGCAGTACTTC. This codes for CASSKGPEMDSYEQYF.